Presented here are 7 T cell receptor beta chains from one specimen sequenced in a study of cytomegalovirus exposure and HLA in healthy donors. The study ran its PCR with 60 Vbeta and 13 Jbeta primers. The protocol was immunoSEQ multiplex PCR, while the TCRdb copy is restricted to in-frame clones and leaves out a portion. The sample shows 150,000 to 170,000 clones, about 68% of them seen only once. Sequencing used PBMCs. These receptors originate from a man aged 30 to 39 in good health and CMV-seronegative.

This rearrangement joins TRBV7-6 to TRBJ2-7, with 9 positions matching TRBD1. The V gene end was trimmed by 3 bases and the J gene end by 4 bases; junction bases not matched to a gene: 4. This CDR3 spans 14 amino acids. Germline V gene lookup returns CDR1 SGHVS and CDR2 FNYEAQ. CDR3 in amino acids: CASSLGQGTYEQYF. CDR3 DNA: TGTGCCAGCAGCTTGGGACAGGGTACTTACGAGCAGTACTTC.

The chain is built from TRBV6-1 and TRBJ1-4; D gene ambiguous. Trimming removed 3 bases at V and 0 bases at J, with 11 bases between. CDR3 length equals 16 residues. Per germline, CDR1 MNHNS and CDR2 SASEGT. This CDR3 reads CASSDGLSATNEKLFF. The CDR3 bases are TGTGCCAGCAGTGACGGACTGTCAGCAACTAATGAAAAACTGTTTTTT.

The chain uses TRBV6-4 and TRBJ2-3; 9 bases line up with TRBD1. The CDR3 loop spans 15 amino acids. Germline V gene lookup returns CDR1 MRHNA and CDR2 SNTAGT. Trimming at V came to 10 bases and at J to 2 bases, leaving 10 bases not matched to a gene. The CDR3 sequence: CATRRTGEVTDTQYF. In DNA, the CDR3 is TGTGCCACCCGACGGACAGGGGAAGTCACAGATACGCAGTATTTT.

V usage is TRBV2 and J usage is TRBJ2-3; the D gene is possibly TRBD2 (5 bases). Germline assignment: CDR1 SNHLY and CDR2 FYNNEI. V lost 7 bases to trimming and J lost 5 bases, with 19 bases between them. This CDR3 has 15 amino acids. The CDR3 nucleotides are TGTGCCAGCACCGCGGGTAAGAGGTACGGAGATACGCAGTATTTT. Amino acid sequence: CASTAGKRYGDTQYF.

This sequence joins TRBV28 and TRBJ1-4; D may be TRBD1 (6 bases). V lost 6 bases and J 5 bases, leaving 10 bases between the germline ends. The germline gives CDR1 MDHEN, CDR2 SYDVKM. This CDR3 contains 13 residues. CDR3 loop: CASRPQGNEKLFF. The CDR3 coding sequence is TGTGCCAGCAGACCGCAGGGGAATGAAAAACTGTTTTTT.

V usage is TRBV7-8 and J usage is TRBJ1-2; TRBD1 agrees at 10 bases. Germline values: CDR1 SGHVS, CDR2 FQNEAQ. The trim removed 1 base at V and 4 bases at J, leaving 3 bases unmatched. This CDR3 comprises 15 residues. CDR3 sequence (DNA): TGTGCCAGCAGCTTAGGACAGGGGGCAGGCTATGGCTACACCTTC. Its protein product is CASSLGQGAGYGYTF.

For the CDR3, the DNA is TGTGCCAGCAGACGAGGGACAGGGGAAGAGACCCAGTACTTC. Its protein is CASRRGTGEETQYF. V usage is TRBV7-9 and J usage is TRBJ2-5; 10 nucleotides align to TRBD1. J lost 3 bases, V lost 6 bases, and 4 bases had no gene match. The CDR3 is 14 amino acids. CDR1 SEHNR and CDR2 FQNEAQ come from the germline V gene (reference sequence).